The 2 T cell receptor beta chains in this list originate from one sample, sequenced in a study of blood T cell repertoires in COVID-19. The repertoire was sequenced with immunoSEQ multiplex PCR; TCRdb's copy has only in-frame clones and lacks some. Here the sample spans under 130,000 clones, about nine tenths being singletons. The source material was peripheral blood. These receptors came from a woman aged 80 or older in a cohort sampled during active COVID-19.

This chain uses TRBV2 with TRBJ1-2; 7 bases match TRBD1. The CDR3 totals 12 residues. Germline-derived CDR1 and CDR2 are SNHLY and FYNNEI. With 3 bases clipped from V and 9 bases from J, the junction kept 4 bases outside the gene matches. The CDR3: CASSEGQPSYTF. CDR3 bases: TGTGCCAGCAGTGAGGGACAGCCCAGCTACACCTTC.

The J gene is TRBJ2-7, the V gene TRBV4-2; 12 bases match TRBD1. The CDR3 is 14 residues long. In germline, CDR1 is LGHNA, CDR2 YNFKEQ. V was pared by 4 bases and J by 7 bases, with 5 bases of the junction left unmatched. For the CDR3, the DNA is TGTGCCAGCAGCCCGGGACAGGGGGCGCAGGAGCAGTACTTC. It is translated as CASSPGQGAQEQYF.